Listed here are 21 T cell receptor beta chains from one sample, sequenced in a study of shared T cell receptors in the human thymus. Libraries were prepared by immunoSEQ multiplex PCR; TCRdb keeps only in-frame clonotypes and omits some of them. The repertoire consists of about 380,000 clones, with 95% occurring once and the leading ten covering approximately 0.02%. Sequenced: thymocytes. Receptors originate from a human donor.

The chain combines TRBV10-3 with TRBJ1-1; D might be TRBD1 (5 bases). This CDR3 comprises 12 residues. V lost 7 bases and J 6 bases, leaving 12 bases between the germline ends. Germline CDR1 ENHRY, CDR2 SYGVKD. This CDR3 is CAIKEGGAEAFF. The CDR3 DNA sequence: TGTGCCATCAAGGAGGGAGGGGCTGAAGCTTTCTTT.

The CDR3 DNA follows: TGTGCCAGCAGCTTGGCTGTGGGTAGCGATGGCTACACCTTC. Translation gives CASSLAVGSDGYTF. The chain carries TRBV5-5 and TRBJ1-2; D remains unclear. Germline CDR1 reads SGHKS; CDR2 reads YYEKEE (reference sequence). Trimming removed 0 bases from V and 6 bases from J, with 12 bases in between. The CDR3 extends over 14 amino acids.

The chain is built from TRBV28 and TRBJ2-5, with D possibly matching TRBD2 (5 bases). V was shortened by 2 bases and J by 2 bases, with 15 bases between the two germline ends. The CDR3 runs to 16 residues. Germline lookup yields CDR1 MDHEN and CDR2 SYDVKM. CDR3 protein: CASSLPRVGAQETQYF. CDR3 DNA: TGTGCCAGCAGTTTACCTCGAGTGGGAGCACAAGAGACCCAGTACTTC. The full variable domain, rest sourced from reference TRBV28 and TRBJ2-5, is DVKVTQSSRYLVKRTGEKVFLECVQDMDHENMFWYRQDPGLGLRLIYFSYDVKMKEKGDIPEGYSVSREKKERFSLILESASTNQTSMYLCASSLPRVGAQETQYFGPGTRLLVL.

The genes are TRBV30 and TRBJ2-7, with 10 positions matching TRBD2. CDR3 length: 18 residues. The V gene end was trimmed by 6 bases and the J gene end by 2 bases; junction bases not matched to a gene: 19. The V gene's germline CDR1 is GTSNPN and CDR2 SVGIG (reference sequence). The CDR3 protein is CACSTGTSATQIAYEQYF. Written as DNA, the CDR3 is TGTGCCTGTTCAACTGGGACTAGCGCAACCCAGATTGCCTACGAGCAGTACTTC.

The gene calls are TRBV21-1 and TRBJ2-4. TRBV21-1 is flagged as a pseudogene. The CDR3 covers 17 residues. CDR3 sequence: CASRPIPGHPIGGIQYF. The CDR3 DNA reads TGTGCCAGCAGACCTATCCCGGGACACCCAATTGGGGGGATTCAGTACTTC.

The rearrangement joins TRBV28 to TRBJ2-6; D is unresolved. CDR3 length equals 16 residues. Germline V gene data show CDR1 as MDHEN and CDR2 as SYDVKM. The V end was cut by 0 bases, the J end by 7 bases, with 13 bases between. In DNA form, the CDR3 reads TGTGCCAGCAGTTTATGCCGACCACCCAGTGCCAACGTCCTGACTTTC. Its protein product is CASSLCRPPSANVLTF.

The V and J genes are TRBV2 and TRBJ1-2, with D possibly being TRBD1 (5 bases). CDR1 SNHLY and CDR2 FYNNEI come from the germline V gene. This CDR3 contains 14 residues. V lost 6 bases and J lost 5, with 16 bases in between. As DNA, the CDR3 is TGTGCCAGCAGAGGGGACCGGGAACGGTATGGCTACACCTTC. Its translation is CASRGDRERYGYTF.

This chain uses TRBV5-1 with TRBJ2-7, with 11 positions matching TRBD2. Unmatched junction bases numbered 2, after V lost 2 bases and J lost 1 base. Germline CDR1 and CDR2: SGHRS and YFSETQ. The CDR3 loop spans 15 amino acids. The CDR3 DNA reads as TGCGCCAGCAGCTTTGGACTAGCGGGTTCCTACGAGCAGTACTTC. This codes for CASSFGLAGSYEQYF. Full variable domain (rest looked up from reference TRBV5-1 and TRBJ2-7): KAGVTQTPRYLIKTRGQQVTLSCSPISGHRSVSWYQQTPGQGLQFLFEYFSETQRNKGNFPGRFSGRQFSNSRSEMNVSTLELGDSALYLCASSFGLAGSYEQYFGPGTRLTVT.

This chain uses TRBV19 with TRBJ2-1; D unresolved. From germline, CDR1 is LNHDA and CDR2 SQIVND (reference sequence). The CDR3 extends over 15 amino acids. Trimming shortened V by 4 bases and J by 8 bases, and 18 bases separated the two germline ends. This chain's CDR3 is CASSKLGPDTYEQFF. The DNA for the CDR3 is TGTGCCAGTAGTAAATTGGGTCCCGACACCTATGAGCAGTTCTTC. The full variable domain, its missing parts supplied by reference TRBV19 and TRBJ2-1, is DGGITQSPKYLFRKEGQNVTLSCEQNLNHDAMYWYRQDPGQGLRLIYYSQIVNDFQKGDIAEGYSVSREKKESFPLTVTSAQKNPTAFYLCASSKLGPDTYEQFFGPGTRLTVL.

J is TRBJ2-1 and V is TRBV20-1, with D tentatively TRBD1 (5 bases). CDR3 size: 11 residues. CDR1 and CDR2 from the germline V gene are DFQATT and SNEGSKA (reference sequence). The V and J ends lost 6 bases and 4 bases respectively, with 7 bases between them. CDR3 DNA: TGCAGTGCCGCAGGGTACAATGAGCAGTTCTTC. Translated: CSAAGYNEQFF.

The chain has TRBV30 and TRBJ2-3; 10 positions match TRBD2. The V gene end was trimmed by 5 bases and the J gene end by 0 bases; junction bases not matched to a gene: 11. The CDR3 extends over 17 amino acids. Germline V CDR1 and CDR2: GTSNPN, SVGIG (reference sequence). The CDR3: CAWASSGRVRSTDTQYF. CDR3 nucleotide sequence: TGTGCCTGGGCCTCAAGCGGGAGGGTGAGGAGCACAGATACGCAGTATTTT. Full variable domain (missing parts from reference TRBV30 and TRBJ2-3): SQTIHQWPATLVQPVGSPLSLECTVEGTSNPNLYWYRQAAGRGLQLLFYSVGIGQISSEVPQNLSASRPQDRQFILSSKKLLLSDSGFYLCAWASSGRVRSTDTQYFGPGTRLTVL.

CDR3 sequence: CAHHVQGLVTDEQFF. In DNA form, the CDR3 reads TGTGCCCACCATGTCCAGGGACTAGTGACGGATGAGCAGTTCTTC. The chain has TRBV30 and TRBJ2-1, with 8 nucleotides matching TRBD2. The germline gives CDR1 GTSNPN, CDR2 SVGIG (reference sequence). The CDR3 extends over 15 amino acids. Losses at the gene ends were 8 bases for V and 8 bases for J; bases not matched to a gene: 17.

This chain links TRBV30 with TRBJ1-2, with unresolved D. This CDR3 is built from 13 residues. From germline, CDR1 is GTSNPN and CDR2 SVGIG (reference sequence). V lost 2 bases, J lost 1 base, and 8 bases lay in between. The CDR3 DNA reads TGTGCCTGGAGTAATCGCCTTAACTATGGCTACACCTTC. Translating it yields CAWSNRLNYGYTF.

The rearrangement joins TRBV5-6 to TRBJ1-5; D may be TRBD1 (5 bases). The CDR3 runs to 13 residues. V was cut by 0 bases and J by 5 bases, with 6 bases left in between. Germline V gene lookup returns CDR1 SGHDT and CDR2 YYEEEE. The CDR3 nucleotides are TGTGCCAGCAGCTTGGGGGACTATCAGCCCCAGCATTTT. Translated: CASSLGDYQPQHF. Based on the CDR3 plus reference TRBV5-6 and TRBJ1-5, the full variable domain is DAGVTQSPTHLIKTRGQQVTLRCSPKSGHDTVSWYQQALGQGPQFIFQYYEEEERQRGNFPDRFSGHQFPNYSSELNVNALLLGDSALYLCASSLGDYQPQHFGDGTRLSIL.

The chain combines TRBV10-3 with TRBJ2-7, with TRBD1 identical over 8 bases. Germline assignment: CDR1 ENHRY and CDR2 SYGVKD. Trimming took 2 bases from V and 0 from J; bases not matched to a gene: 9. This CDR3 region has 17 residues. CDR3 loop: CAISEPYRDRSSYEQYF. The DNA of the CDR3 is TGTGCCATCAGTGAGCCCTACCGGGACAGGAGCTCCTACGAGCAGTACTTC.

The chain has TRBV30 and TRBJ1-2; D gene uncertain. V shed 7 bases and J shed 3 bases, with 6 bases lying between them. Germline values: CDR1 GTSNPN, CDR2 SVGIG (reference sequence). The CDR3 totals 10 residues. CDR3 coding DNA: TGTGCCTACCTATACTATGGCTACACCTTC. Protein: CAYLYYGYTF.

V is TRBV5-1 and J is TRBJ2-1; 9 bases are shared with TRBD2. Trimming at V came to 2 bases and at J to 4 bases, leaving 7 bases not matched to a gene. The CDR3 consists of 16 residues. Per germline, CDR1 SGHRS and CDR2 YFSETQ. CDR3 DNA sequence: TGCGCCAGCAGCTTCCTGTCAGCGGGAGGATACAATGAGCAGTTCTTC. Protein: CASSFLSAGGYNEQFF.

This clone was detected only a few times. The rearrangement joins TRBV5-1 to TRBJ1-2; D call uncertain. CDR3 size: 12 residues. Germline assignment: CDR1 SGHRS and CDR2 YFSETQ. Trimming pared 4 bases from V and 4 bases from J, leaving 8 bases between. The CDR3 DNA follows: TGCGCCAGCAGCACCCTGAGCTATGGCTACACCTTC. Amino acids: CASSTLSYGYTF.

The chain links TRBV6-1 to TRBJ1-2; perhaps TRBD1 as D (5 bases). Trimming took off 8 bases at V and 7 bases at J, with 23 bases between the two ends. CDR1 MNHNS and CDR2 SASEGT come from the germline V gene. CDR3 length equals 15 residues. CDR3 loop: CASQSIPQGVGGYTF. In DNA, the CDR3 is TGTGCCAGCCAATCGATTCCTCAGGGAGTAGGTGGCTACACCTTC.

The rearrangement uses TRBV4-1 and TRBJ2-1; 9 nucleotides line up with TRBD2. The CDR3 consists of 17 residues. In germline, CDR1 is MGHRA, CDR2 YSYEKL. V lost 0 bases to trimming and J lost 6 bases; unmatched junction nucleotides: 9. The CDR3 loop is CASSQDSISSGTNEQFF. CDR3 DNA: TGCGCCAGCAGCCAAGATTCAATCTCTAGCGGGACCAATGAGCAGTTCTTC.

The gene calls are TRBV6-5 and TRBJ2-2; D perhaps matches TRBD1 (6 bases). The CDR3 is 15 amino acids. The V gene's germline CDR1 is MNHEY and CDR2 SVGAGI. Trimming removed 6 bases at V and 4 bases at J, with 15 bases between. The CDR3 DNA reads as TGTGCCAGCAGCCGTAGGACAGCCGGCACCGGGGAGCTGTTTTTT. This sequence encodes CASSRRTAGTGELFF.